The rows below give T cell receptor beta chains drawn from one sample of a study of human T cells and chemical hapten exposure. TCRdb reprocessed the RACE reads via MiXCR and lists one record per CDR3 protein. The profile shows 300,000 to 400,000 distinct CDR3 sequences, more than 4.5% of them singletons. Here the sequenced sample was whole blood, taken in connection with sensitization to the hapten diphenylcyclopropenone (DPC). The receptors derive from a woman aged 50 to 60 with alopecia areata. Some clones in this sample may be carry-over from other donors' samples. Both conserved end residues are part of each CDR3. The D gene is left open where the match is weak. Some rows mark clone size as missing; the rest say once, few, many or name a class of expanded clone.

DNA | CDR3 | D | size | J | V
TGCGCCAGCAGCTTCGACTACCTCTACGAGCAGTACTTC | CASSFDYLYEQYF | . | many | TRBJ2-7 | TRBV5-1
TGTGCCAGCAGTTTAGTACAGGGGGCCGGCTACACCTTC | CASSLVQGAGYTF | TRBD1 | many | TRBJ1-2 | TRBV12-3/TRBV12-4
TGTGCCAGCAGCTTAGACCCTAACTATGGCTACACCTTC | CASSLDPNYGYTF | . | few | TRBJ1-2 | TRBV7-6
TGCAGCGTTGAAGTCCAACCGGAGAACACTGAAGCTTTCTTT | CSVEVQPENTEAFF | . | . | TRBJ1-1 | TRBV29-1
TGTGCCAGCAGCTTAGGCAAAAGTGGCTACACCTTC | CASSLGKSGYTF | . | many | TRBJ1-2 | TRBV7-9
TGTGCCATCAGTGAGCCCAGAGGACGGGACACCTACAATGAGCAGTTCTTC | CAISEPRGRDTYNEQFF | . | . | TRBJ2-1 | TRBV10-3
TGCGCCAGCAGCTTCTTGACTAGCGGAGTTCCCACAGATACGCAGTATTTT | CASSFLTSGVPTDTQYF | TRBD2 | many | TRBJ2-3 | TRBV5-1
TGTGCCACCAGCAGAGATCTCGAGGATGAGCAGTTCTTC | CATSRDLEDEQFF | . | . | TRBJ2-1 | TRBV15
TGTGCCAGCAGGCGTAGTGGTGAGCAGTTCTTC | CASRRSGEQFF | . | many | TRBJ2-1 | TRBV7-2
TGTGCCAGCAGTCCCCGGGGAAGAGGCTACGAGCAGTACTTC | CASSPRGRGYEQYF | . | few | TRBJ2-7 | TRBV6-5
TGTGCCACCAGCATACGGGCAACTAATGAAAAACTGTTTTTT | CATSIRATNEKLFF | . | many | TRBJ1-4 | TRBV15
TGTGCCAGCAGCCGAACAGTGTATGGCTACACCTTC | CASSRTVYGYTF | . | few | TRBJ1-2 | TRBV14
TGTGCCAGCAGCTTAGGGGGGGTCGGGAACAATGAGCAGTTCTTC | CASSLGGVGNNEQFF | . | many | TRBJ2-1 | TRBV7-6
TGCGCCAGCAGCTTGGGAGCGGGGGGATTTTACGAGCAGTACTTC | CASSLGAGGFYEQYF | TRBD2 | few | TRBJ2-7 | TRBV5-1
TGTGCCTGGAGTGTAGAAGCCTACGAGCAGTACTTC | CAWSVEAYEQYF | . | many | TRBJ2-7 | TRBV30